This T cell receptor (beta chain) originates from a study of response to subunit inactivated influenza vaccine. Many counts were recorded for this clonotype. TCRdb analysed the RT-PCR reads with MiXCR anew, one entry per CDR3 protein. The sample yields 750,000 to 850,000 distinct CDR3 sequences, under 20% seen once. The V and J ends lost 5 bases and 3 bases respectively, with 13 bases between them. The CDR3 covers 14 residues. Per germline, CDR1 SGHVS and CDR2 FNYEAQ. The sequencing used PBMCs from blood, collected approximately 5 days after vaccination. The TCR comes from a man aged 50 or older who received an inactivated influenza vaccine. J is TRBJ2-5 and V is TRBV7-6; D remains unclear. CDR3 nucleotides: TGTGCCAGCAGCCCAAAGCCCCGGGAAGAGACCCAGTACTTC. Its translation: CASSPKPREETQYF. Together with reference TRBV7-6 and TRBJ2-5, the CDR3 gives the full variable domain: GAGVSQSPRYKVTKRGQDVALRCDPISGHVSLYWYRQALGQGPEFLTYFNYEAQQDKSGLPNDRFSAERPEGSISTLTIQRTEQRDSAMYRCASSPKPREETQYFGPGTRLLVL.